This T cell receptor beta chain originates from a study of cytomegalovirus exposure and HLA in healthy donors. Study observations and caveats: It was likely that a cluster of highly shared sequence variants was a sequencing artifact. In presence/absence analyses, roughly uniform sequencing depth across donors was assumed. Segments of the TCR beta V type were, in most cases, productive about 90% or about 30% of the time in an earlier analysis.

For this clone: Its antigen is unidentified.

Germline V gene lookup returns CDR1 LNHDA and CDR2 SQIVND (reference sequence). The CDR3 is 14 amino acids. Samples came from healthy bone marrow donors. It was with 60 Vbeta and 13 Jbeta primers that the PCR ran. Here immunoSEQ multiplex PCR was the method, and the copy in TCRdb shows in-frame clones only, minus some. The sample includes about 160,000 clones, around 72% of them seen just once. Material: PBMCs. This receptor was taken from a woman in her thirties or forties in good health and CMV-seropositive. The rearrangement uses TRBV19 and TRBJ2-5, with 8 nucleotides matching TRBD1. The better agreement between TRBJ2-7 and the DNA end casts doubt on the J call. The CDR3: CASRKGQGAYEQYF. The CDR3 DNA sequence: TGTGCCAGTAGAAAAGGACAGGGCGCCTACGAGCAGTACTTC.